Listed below are T cell receptor beta chains from one sample, sequenced in a study of graft-versus-host responses after intestinal transplantation. The table came from immunoSEQ multiplex PCR; TCRdb's copy has only in-frame clones and leaves some out. The sample shows about 77,000 clones, 92% of them seen only once. This material consisted of PBMCs, taken 98 days after intestinal transplantation. These receptors originate from a human patient who received an intestinal transplant, so some T cells may come from the graft donor. Each CDR3 is given without its conserved first and last residue.

CDR3 protein: ASSLWGTTNEQF
V gene: TRBV5-5
J gene: TRBJ2-1

CDR3 protein: ASSPRQGTYEQY
V gene: TRBV4-1
J gene: TRBJ2-7

CDR3 protein: ATSRDRYNQPQH
V gene: TRBV15
J gene: TRBJ1-5

CDR3 protein: ASSLSGETEAF
V gene: TRBV11-3
J gene: TRBJ1-1

CDR3 protein: ASSLGLHGTGVNSPLH
V gene: TRBV5-1
J gene: TRBJ1-6

CDR3 protein: ASSLAGGVDTQY
V gene: TRBV7-3
J gene: TRBJ2-3

CDR3 protein: ASSEALSAGGNEQF
V gene: TRBV6-1
J gene: TRBJ2-1

CDR3 protein: ASSSQNRGELF
V gene: TRBV11-2
J gene: TRBJ2-2

CDR3 protein: ASSYSSGGADEQY
V gene: TRBV6-6
J gene: TRBJ2-7

CDR3 protein: ASSLKVKGGGATNEKLF
V gene: TRBV7-3
J gene: TRBJ1-4

CDR3 protein: ASSGTSGVDTQY
V gene: TRBV6-5
J gene: TRBJ2-3

CDR3 protein: ASSYSGMGTQY
V gene: TRBV6-5
J gene: TRBJ2-5

CDR3 protein: ASGVGRQNEKLF
V gene: TRBV2
J gene: TRBJ1-4

CDR3 protein: ASSLGDGYEQY
V gene: TRBV7-9
J gene: TRBJ2-7

CDR3 protein: ASSLRALATGELF
V gene: TRBV7-2
J gene: TRBJ2-2

CDR3 protein: ASGRAGNTEAF
V gene: TRBV6-5
J gene: TRBJ1-1

CDR3 protein: ASSDGGGATDTQY
V gene: TRBV10-1
J gene: TRBJ2-3

CDR3 protein: ASSSENTYEQY
V gene: TRBV19
J gene: TRBJ2-7

CDR3 protein: ASSLEASSYEQY
V gene: TRBV11-1
J gene: TRBJ2-7

CDR3 protein: ASSIGTGQGPGELF
V gene: TRBV19
J gene: TRBJ2-2

CDR3 protein: ASSEQLGIQY
V gene: TRBV6-5
J gene: TRBJ2-4

CDR3 protein: ASSVKASGESSFFVDTQY
V gene: TRBV9
J gene: TRBJ2-3

CDR3 protein: ASSFGLARNEQF
V gene: TRBV7-8
J gene: TRBJ2-1

CDR3 protein: ASSLVPGDNSPLH
V gene: TRBV7-6
J gene: TRBJ1-6

CDR3 protein: ASSPTGVLWSGNTIY
V gene: TRBV13
J gene: TRBJ1-3

CDR3 protein: ASSLGQGADNEQF
V gene: TRBV27
J gene: TRBJ2-1

CDR3 protein: AWSVFSVTGGVGAF
V gene: TRBV30
J gene: TRBJ1-1

CDR3 protein: ASSLTGRGYGYT
V gene: TRBV27
J gene: TRBJ1-2

CDR3 protein: ASSLEWAGWLGANVLT
V gene: TRBV7-2
J gene: TRBJ2-6

CDR3 protein: ASSLRLVYEQY
V gene: TRBV5-6
J gene: TRBJ2-7

CDR3 protein: ASSQDVAPYEQY
V gene: TRBV14
J gene: TRBJ2-7

CDR3 protein: ASSARGTEAF
V gene: TRBV2
J gene: TRBJ1-1

CDR3 protein: ASSPWTGLNYGYT
V gene: TRBV7-6
J gene: TRBJ1-2

CDR3 protein: ASSVGVGELF
V gene: TRBV9
J gene: TRBJ2-2

CDR3 protein: ASSHPAVGLNYGYT
V gene: TRBV4-2
J gene: TRBJ1-2

CDR3 protein: ASSLGVPPPNGYT
V gene: TRBV7-6
J gene: TRBJ1-2

CDR3 protein: ASSGAASYEQY
V gene: TRBV2
J gene: TRBJ2-7

CDR3 protein: ASSLAGWNTEAF
V gene: TRBV7-2
J gene: TRBJ1-1

CDR3 protein: ASSEEEWRYEQY
V gene: TRBV10-2
J gene: TRBJ2-7

CDR3 protein: ASSYSSTGGNTEAF
V gene: TRBV6-5
J gene: TRBJ1-1